This T cell receptor beta chain was obtained from a study of response to subunit inactivated influenza vaccine. General study results and limits: The authors proposed limited new T cell recruitment per seasonal influenza vaccination.

Comment on this clonotype: Its specificity is not known.

The germline CDR1 and CDR2 sequences are SGHDT and YYEEEE. The V end lost 1 base, the J end lost 12 bases, and 11 bases lay between the germline ends. CDR3 size: 13 residues. Each CDR3 protein gets one entry after TCRdb re-called the RT-PCR reads with MiXCR. This table has a few hundred thousand distinct CDR3 sequences, just over 20% appearing once. This receptor was obtained from a man aged 45 to 70 who received an inactivated influenza vaccine. The source was PBMCs from blood, collected roughly 20 months after vaccination. The chain combines TRBV5-6 with TRBJ1-6, with no clear D. The CDR3: CASSLSATRPLHF. The CDR3 coding sequence is TGTGCCAGCAGCTTGAGCGCTACGCGACCCCTCCACTTT.